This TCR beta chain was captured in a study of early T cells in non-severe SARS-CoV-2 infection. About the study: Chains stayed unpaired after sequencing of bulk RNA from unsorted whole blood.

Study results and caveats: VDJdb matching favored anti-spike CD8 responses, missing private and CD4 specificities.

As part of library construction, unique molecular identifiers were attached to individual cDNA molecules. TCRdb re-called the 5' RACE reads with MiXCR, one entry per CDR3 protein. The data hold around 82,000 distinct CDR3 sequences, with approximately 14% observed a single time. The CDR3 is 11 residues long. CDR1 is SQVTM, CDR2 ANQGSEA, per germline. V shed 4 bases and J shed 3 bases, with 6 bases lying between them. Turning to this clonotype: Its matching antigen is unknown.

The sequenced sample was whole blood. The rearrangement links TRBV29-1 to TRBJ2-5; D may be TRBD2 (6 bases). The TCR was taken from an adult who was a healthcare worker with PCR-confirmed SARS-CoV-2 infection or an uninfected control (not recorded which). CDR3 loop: CSVGGEETQYF. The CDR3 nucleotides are TGCAGCGTTGGGGGGGAAGAGACCCAGTACTTC.